The 30 T cell receptor beta chains in this list originate from one sample, sequenced in a study of cytomegalovirus exposure and HLA in healthy donors. The PCR was carried out with 60 Vbeta primers and 13 Jbeta primers. The repertoire was sequenced with immunoSEQ multiplex PCR; TCRdb's copy has only in-frame clones and lacks some. The sample shows around 160,000 clones, around 84% of them seen only once. Sequenced input: PBMCs. The origin of the receptors is a man aged 40-49 years in good health and CMV-seropositive.

The chain combines TRBV27 with TRBJ1-1; 10 bases line up with TRBD1. The ends lost 4 bases at V and 1 base at J; junction bases unmatched: 18. The CDR3 covers 20 residues. Germline CDR1 is MNHEY and CDR2 is SMNVEV (reference sequence). In DNA, the CDR3 is TGTGCCAGCAGTTACGCAGACAGGGGGCTCGTAACCAGGAAGAACACTGAAGCTTTCTTT. Translated: CASSYADRGLVTRKNTEAFF.

This chain connects TRBV6-1 to TRBJ2-1; weak D call: TRBD2 (5 bases). The CDR3 sequence is 15 residues long. V was trimmed by 7 bases and J by 3 bases, leaving 16 bases between them. Looked up from germline, CDR1 is MNHNS and CDR2 is SASEGT. Here the CDR3 DNA reads TGTGCCAGCATCCAAAGCGGTGCTAGCTACAATGAGCAGTTCTTC. Its protein product is CASIQSGASYNEQFF.

The chain uses TRBV28 and TRBJ2-1, with 9 bases matching TRBD1. This CDR3 is built from 13 residues. V gave up 6 bases and J gave up 7 bases; unmatched junction bases: 4. CDR1 is MDHEN and CDR2 is SYDVKM in the germline V gene. CDR3 sequence (DNA): TGTGCCAGCAGGGGACAGGGTGAGAATGAGCAGTTCTTC. Translating gives CASRGQGENEQFF.

The rearrangement joins TRBV19 to TRBJ1-1; the D gene is possibly TRBD1 (5 bases). The length of the CDR3 is 13 residues. Germline CDR1 and CDR2: LNHDA and SQIVND (reference sequence). V was clipped by 1 base and J by 6 bases, with 9 bases between them. The CDR3 sequence is CASSIGSGAEAFF. The DNA of the CDR3 is TGTGCCAGTAGTATAGGCTCGGGGGCTGAAGCTTTCTTT. Full variable domain (missing parts from reference TRBV19 and TRBJ1-1): DGGITQSPKYLFRKEGQNVTLSCEQNLNHDAMYWYRQDPGQGLRLIYYSQIVNDFQKGDIAEGYSVSREKKESFPLTVTSAQKNPTAFYLCASSIGSGAEAFFGQGTRLTVV.

Worth noting for this clone: This is likely a read error, given that the CDR3 carries no conserved phenylalanine or tryptophan at its end. The chain is built from TRBV7-9 and TRBJ2-7; D perhaps matches TRBD1 (6 bases). Germline CDR1 and CDR2: SEHNR and FQNEAQ (reference sequence). The CDR3 loop spans 14 amino acids. The V end lost 1 base, the J end lost 4 bases, and 11 bases lay between the germline ends. CDR3 loop: CASSLGAGDYEQYL. In DNA, the CDR3 is TGTGCCAGCAGCTTAGGGGCAGGGGATTACGAGCAGTACCTC.

Turning to this clone: At one end, the junction sequence differs from germline, possibly due to a read error. The chain is built from TRBV7-9 and TRBJ1-2; 9 bases are shared with TRBD1. The CDR3 spans 14 residues. Germline lookup yields CDR1 SEHNR and CDR2 FQNEAQ (reference sequence). The CDR3 DNA follows: TGTGCCAACAGCTCAAAACAGGGGGCGAGGAGCTACACCTTC. Encoded protein: CANSSKQGARSYTF.

V gene TRBV7-2 combines with J gene TRBJ2-5; 8 nucleotides align to TRBD1. The CDR3 is made up of 14 amino acids. With V trimmed by 1 base and J by 4 bases, 2 bases remained unmatched. Germline V CDR1 and CDR2: SGHTA, FQGNSA. Here the CDR3 reads CASSLVQGAETQYF. The CDR3 DNA reads as TGTGCCAGCAGCTTAGTTCAGGGGGCAGAGACCCAGTACTTC.

The chain carries TRBV18 and TRBJ2-7; TRBD2 might be the D (5 bases). CDR1 and CDR2 (germline): KGHSH, LQKENI. V lost 0 bases to trimming and J lost 2 bases, with 5 bases between them. The CDR3 length is 13 residues. DNA for the CDR3: TGTGCCAGCTCACCACCTAGCGCCTACGAGCAGTACTTC. It is translated as CASSPPSAYEQYF.

The V call is TRBV5-4, the J call TRBJ2-3; 9 bases fit TRBD2. CDR1 and CDR2 (germline): SGHNT, YYREEE (reference sequence). The CDR3 extends over 15 amino acids. V dropped 4 bases and J dropped 5; count of bases not matched to a gene: 8. The CDR3 loop is CASSPIAGDQDTQYF. The CDR3 nucleotides read TGTGCCAGCAGCCCCATAGCGGGAGACCAAGATACGCAGTATTTT. The full variable domain, with the rest looked up from reference TRBV5-4 and TRBJ2-3, is ETGVTQSPTHLIKTRGQQVTLRCSSQSGHNTVSWYQQALGQGPQFIFQYYREEENGRGNFPPRFSGLQFPNYSSELNVNALELDDSALYLCASSPIAGDQDTQYFGPGTRLTVL.

The chain carries TRBV11-2 and TRBJ2-1; 7 bases agree with TRBD1. Germline V CDR1 and CDR2: SGHAT, FQNNGV. The CDR3 loop spans 15 amino acids. V shed 4 bases, J shed 2 bases, and the junction held 5 bases outside the gene matches. CDR3 in amino acids: CASSYRTGPYNEQFF. CDR3 bases: TGTGCCAGCAGCTACCGGACAGGCCCCTACAATGAGCAGTTCTTC.

This sequence joins TRBV4-3 and TRBJ2-3; 7 positions agree with TRBD2. The CDR3 runs to 17 residues. V gave up 1 base and J gave up 5 bases; unmatched junction bases: 12. Germline values: CDR1 LGHNA, CDR2 YSLEER. The chain's CDR3 is CASSQVYVRELIDTQYF. The CDR3 DNA follows: TGCGCCAGCAGCCAAGTATATGTGCGGGAGTTGATAGATACGCAGTATTTT.

A few counts support this clone. The V call is TRBV6-5, the J call TRBJ1-4; the D gene is possibly TRBD1 (6 bases). Germline V gene sequence: CDR1 MNHEY, CDR2 SVGAGI. V shed 4 bases and J shed 10 bases, with 19 bases lying between them. The CDR3 sequence is 15 residues long. The CDR3 here is CASSSPRGEVVKLFF. In DNA, the CDR3 is TGTGCCAGCAGTTCCCCCAGGGGCGAGGTGGTAAAACTGTTTTTT.

This chain uses TRBV6-1 with TRBJ2-7; 10 nucleotides match TRBD2. This CDR3 region has 17 residues. The ends lost 4 bases at V and 1 base at J; junction bases unmatched: 10. The germline CDR1 and CDR2 sequences are MNHNS and SASEGT. CDR3 nucleotide sequence: TGTGCCAGCAGTGTACGCTCAAGCGGGAGGGGGTCCTACGAGCAGTACTTC. This encodes CASSVRSSGRGSYEQYF.

This clone turned up a few times. The CDR3 DNA is TGTGCCAGCAGTGAAACGGGGACCGGGGAGCTGTTTTTT. Translation: CASSETGTGELFF. The J gene is TRBJ2-2, the V gene TRBV2, with D possibly matching TRBD2 (5 bases). This CDR3 is 13 amino acids long. Germline V CDR1 and CDR2: SNHLY, FYNNEI. V was cut by 2 bases and J by 5 bases, with 6 bases left in between.

The J gene is TRBJ2-7, the V gene TRBV5-4, with D perhaps matching TRBD1 (6 bases). CDR3 length: 14 amino acids. From germline, CDR1 is SGHNT and CDR2 YYREEE (reference sequence). Trimming removed 4 bases from V and 2 bases from J, with 13 bases in between. The CDR3 sequence: CASSRPGQTYEQYF. The CDR3 DNA follows: TGTGCCAGCAGCCGTCCCGGACAGACCTACGAGCAGTACTTC.

The gene calls are TRBV28 and TRBJ2-1, with TRBD2 identical over 11 bases. After removal of 2 bases from V and 6 bases from J, the junction contained 0 bases not matched to a gene. The CDR3 totals 14 residues. Germline CDR1 reads MDHEN; CDR2 reads SYDVKM. CDR3 coding DNA: TGTGCCAGCAGTTTAGGACTAGCGGGCAATGAGCAGTTCTTC. This encodes CASSLGLAGNEQFF.

The chain employs TRBV6-5 and TRBJ1-3; possibly TRBD1 for D (5 bases). The V end lost 8 bases, the J end lost 4 bases, and 18 bases lay between the germline ends. The V gene's germline CDR1 is MNHEY and CDR2 SVGAGI. This CDR3 is 15 amino acids long. CDR3 protein: CASGRGGAKGNTIYF. CDR3 nucleotide sequence: TGTGCCAGCGGGAGAGGAGGGGCGAAAGGAAACACCATATATTTT.

The gene calls are TRBV9 and TRBJ2-2; 10 bases fit TRBD2. Trimming removed 4 bases from V and 1 base from J; junction bases left unmatched: 13. This CDR3 spans 19 amino acids. CDR1 is SGDLS and CDR2 is YYNGEE in the germline V gene. Here the CDR3 reads CASSPPGTSARVNTGELFF. CDR3 bases: TGTGCCAGCAGCCCCCCCGGGACTAGCGCCCGGGTGAACACCGGGGAGCTGTTTTTT.

The chain couples TRBV5-1 to TRBJ1-5, with D tentatively TRBD1 (6 bases). V gave up 4 bases and J gave up 3 bases, with 11 bases separating them. The CDR3 consists of 14 residues. CDR1 SGHRS and CDR2 YFSETQ come from the germline V gene. Here the CDR3 reads CASSPDSPNQPQHF. As DNA, the CDR3 is TGCGCCAGCAGCCCGGACAGCCCCAATCAGCCCCAGCATTTT. Complete variable domain (other parts from reference TRBV5-1 and TRBJ1-5): KAGVTQTPRYLIKTRGQQVTLSCSPISGHRSVSWYQQTPGQGLQFLFEYFSETQRNKGNFPGRFSGRQFSNSRSEMNVSTLELGDSALYLCASSPDSPNQPQHFGDGTRLSIL.

The rearrangement joins TRBV7-8 to TRBJ1-5; D remains ambiguous. This CDR3 spans 16 amino acids. V shed 1 base and J shed 4 bases, with 14 bases lying between them. CDR1 is SGHVS and CDR2 is FQNEAQ in the germline V gene. CDR3 residues: CASSLVGTEINQPQHF. In nucleotides, the CDR3 is TGTGCCAGCAGCTTAGTAGGCACAGAAATTAATCAGCCCCAGCATTTT.

Here the CDR3 DNA reads TGTGCCAGCAGTTTCGGGACAGGGCACAATGAGCAGTTCTTC. Its protein is CASSFGTGHNEQFF. The V gene is TRBV28, the J gene TRBJ2-1, with 9 bases that match TRBD1. The CDR3 loop spans 14 amino acids. Germline trimming cut 3 bases from V and 5 bases from J; bases unmatched to any gene: 2. Per the germline V gene, CDR1 is MDHEN and CDR2 is SYDVKM. Supplemented by reference TRBV28 and TRBJ2-1, the full variable domain reads DVKVTQSSRYLVKRTGEKVFLECVQDMDHENMFWYRQDPGLGLRLIYFSYDVKMKEKGDIPEGYSVSREKKERFSLILESASTNQTSMYLCASSFGTGHNEQFFGPGTRLTVL.

The chain couples TRBV7-6 to TRBJ2-3, with a weak D call TRBD2 (6 bases). The CDR3 sequence is 14 residues long. Trimming cost V 5 bases and J 0 bases, with 9 bases left between them. Germline CDR1 SGHVS, CDR2 FNYEAQ. CDR3 amino acids: CASSPSESTDTQYF. CDR3 coding DNA: TGTGCCAGCAGCCCTAGCGAGAGCACAGATACGCAGTATTTT.

This chain uses TRBV5-1 with TRBJ2-1, with 12 bases that match TRBD2. V lost 4 bases to trimming and J lost 8 bases; unmatched junction nucleotides: 10. CDR1 and CDR2 (germline): SGHRS, YFSETQ. The CDR3 contains 16 residues. CDR3 in DNA: TGCGCCAGCAGCACCCGACTAGCGGGAGTAATACATGAGCAGTTCTTC. It specifies CASSTRLAGVIHEQFF.

As concerns this clone: Distinct nucleotide sequences in the sample also encode this CDR3. This chain links TRBV18 with TRBJ1-2; D uncertain. Deletions cut 5 bases from V and 2 bases from J, with 9 bases between. This CDR3 is built from 13 residues. Germline V gene data show CDR1 as KGHSH and CDR2 as LQKENI. CDR3 protein: CASSADNNYGYTF. The CDR3 DNA sequence: TGTGCCAGCTCAGCTGACAACAACTATGGCTACACCTTC.

The V and J genes are TRBV30 and TRBJ2-7, with 7 bases fitting TRBD2. V lost 2 bases and J lost 1; bases outside the gene matches: 5. The CDR3 runs to 14 residues. The germline gives CDR1 GTSNPN, CDR2 SVGIG (reference sequence). DNA for the CDR3: TGTGCCTGGAGTATTGGACTAGGATCCTACGAGCAGTACTTC. It specifies CAWSIGLGSYEQYF.

V is TRBV29-1 and J is TRBJ2-3; possible D gene TRBD2, 5 bases. CDR3 length: 12 residues. The germline V gene encodes CDR1 SQVTM and CDR2 ANQGSEA. The V end was cut by 7 bases, the J end by 0 bases, with 8 bases between. The CDR3 DNA is TGCAGCGCCCGGACTAGCACAGATACGCAGTATTTT. As protein: CSARTSTDTQYF.

The DNA for the CDR3 is TGTGCCAGCAGTTTAGGTGGGACAGGACCCTACGAGCAGTACTTC. Translation gives CASSLGGTGPYEQYF. The chain recombines TRBV28 with TRBJ2-7; 8 bases align to TRBD1. Germline V gene sequence: CDR1 MDHEN, CDR2 SYDVKM. Trimming removed 2 bases from V and 2 bases from J; junction bases left unmatched: 5. This CDR3 contains 15 residues.

V is TRBV9 and J is TRBJ1-4; the D is unclear. Trimming removed 4 bases from V and 8 bases from J, with 12 bases in between. CDR3 length equals 13 residues. Germline lookup yields CDR1 SGDLS and CDR2 YYNGEE. The CDR3 DNA reads as TGTGCCAGCAGCAGAGAACTGAGCGAAAAACTGTTTTTT. As protein: CASSRELSEKLFF.

The J gene is TRBJ2-2, the V gene TRBV30; 7 bases are a match to TRBD2. J lost 5 bases, V lost 2 bases, and 5 bases had no gene match. Germline CDR1 GTSNPN, CDR2 SVGIG (reference sequence). The CDR3 covers 14 residues. In DNA, the CDR3 is TGTGCCTGGAGTACCGGGACTAAGACCGGGGAGCTGTTTTTT. It translates to CAWSTGTKTGELFF.

The chain has TRBV6-5 and TRBJ2-3; D is undetermined. Germline V gene lookup returns CDR1 MNHEY and CDR2 SVGAGI. The CDR3 has 12 residues. V was clipped by 8 bases and J by 4 bases, with 10 bases between them. In DNA, the CDR3 is TGTGCCAGCGGAGAGAACTCAGATACGCAGTATTTT. Encoded protein: CASGENSDTQYF.